The TCR beta chain described here comes from a study of shared clonotypes between healthy human individuals. Across the whole study: Donors had three CD4 naive, three CD4 memory, two CD8 naive and one CD8 memory plate apiece. Study-level points and caveats: Relative to memory subsets, naive subsets generally showed larger estimated richness. Non-shared clonotypes were found to have lower generation probabilities than the clonotypes that were shared by all four of the sorted-subset donors. An anticipated effect of sequencing depth on clonotype sharing among donors was recognized.

A single count supports this clone. As yet, its antigen is unknown. Method: immunoSEQ multiplex PCR; TCRdb's copy keeps in-frame clones and lacks some. Among hundreds of thousands of clones listed, 96% were seen once. Losses at the gene ends were 6 bases for V and 5 bases for J; bases not matched to a gene: 9. The germline CDR1 and CDR2 sequences are MDHEN and SYDVKM. CDR3 length equals 14 residues. The sequencing sample was made of naive CD4+ T cells sorted from blood. Subset given: CD45RA+ positively selected. The clonotype was recovered from a woman aged 25-40 years in good health. The V call is TRBV28, the J call TRBJ2-7; 8 nucleotides line up with TRBD1. The CDR3 DNA sequence: TGTGCCAGCAGCCCCGGGACAGGACGGCACGAGCAGTACTTC. Protein: CASSPGTGRHEQYF.